This TCR beta chain is from a study of T cell changes during pregnancy in multiple sclerosis. Clones were sequenced by immunoSEQ multiplex PCR, and TCRdb holds only the in-frame ones, with some missing. The profile shows 55,000 to 85,000 clones, roughly 89% of them singletons. CDR3 length: 13 amino acids. Trimming at V came to 6 bases and at J to 5 bases, leaving 5 bases not matched to a gene. Germline-derived CDR1 and CDR2 are SNHLY and FYNNEI. The sample here was peripheral blood, taken in the second trimester of pregnancy. This sequence originates from a female donor with multiple sclerosis, enrolled in a pregnancy study. The rearrangement uses TRBV2 and TRBJ2-3; 7 bases are a match to TRBD2. CDR3 sequence: CASRRERVDTQYF. Here the CDR3 DNA reads TGTGCCAGCAGGCGGGAGAGGGTAGATACGCAGTATTTT.